This entry features one T cell receptor (beta chain) sequence. The sample comes from a study of blood T cell repertoires in COVID-19. Across the study: COVID-19 samples collected from the United States, Italy and Spain covered acute and convalescent phases. Sample material is recorded as cDNA or gDNA derived from T cells, B-cell-depleted T cells, or PBMCs.

Assay: immunoSEQ multiplex PCR; the TCRdb copy retains only in-frame clones and omits some. The sample comprises fewer than 500,000 clones, roughly 77% of which are singletons, and more than 0.95% rests with the top ten. This CDR3 spans 14 amino acids. The V gene's germline CDR1 is SEHNR and CDR2 FQNEAQ (reference sequence). V was cut by 2 bases and J by 4 bases, with 11 bases left in between. The chain uses TRBV7-9 and TRBJ1-2; D possibly corresponds to TRBD1 (6 bases). The origin of this receptor is a human donor with acute or convalescent COVID-19. The donor label of this sample is uncertain. Sequencing used peripheral blood. Written as DNA, the CDR3 is TGTGCCAGCAGCTTATCCGACAGGCCCTATGGCTACACCTTC. This gives the protein CASSLSDRPYGYTF.